The following is a TCR beta chain sequence with its context. Its specificity is not known. The data belong to a study of post-analysis software for immune sequencing data. The wider study: Several disease courses (relapsing-remitting, secondary progressive and progressive-relapsing) of multiple sclerosis were included.

TCR beta cDNA libraries included unique molecular identifiers. cDNA molecules numbering roughly 0.5 million came from roughly 1 to 10 million T cells. TCRdb analysed the PCR reads with MiXCR anew, one entry per CDR3 protein. The sample consists of hundreds of thousands of distinct CDR3 sequences, 30% of them appearing once. Whole-study results and caveats: The study found significantly lower normalized Chao1 diversity in multiple sclerosis patients than in controls. When the samples were clustered directly with F measure, those that had been prepared in the same batch showed strong co-clustering. The study found TRBV5-6, TRBV5-1 and TRBV20-1 among 5 or 6 TRBV segments more frequent in patients than controls.

The CDR3 runs to 14 residues. The V segment lost 1 base and the J segment 3 bases; nucleotides outside the gene matches: 2. Per germline, CDR1 LGHNA and CDR2 YSLEER. The chain has TRBV4-3 and TRBJ2-7, with 8 bases lining up with TRBD2. The sequenced material came from blood. This receptor was identified in a girl aged 5-17 years with multiple sclerosis. The CDR3 region has the DNA TGCGCCAGCAGCCAAGGACTAGCGAGCTACGAGCAGTACTTC. This encodes CASSQGLASYEQYF.